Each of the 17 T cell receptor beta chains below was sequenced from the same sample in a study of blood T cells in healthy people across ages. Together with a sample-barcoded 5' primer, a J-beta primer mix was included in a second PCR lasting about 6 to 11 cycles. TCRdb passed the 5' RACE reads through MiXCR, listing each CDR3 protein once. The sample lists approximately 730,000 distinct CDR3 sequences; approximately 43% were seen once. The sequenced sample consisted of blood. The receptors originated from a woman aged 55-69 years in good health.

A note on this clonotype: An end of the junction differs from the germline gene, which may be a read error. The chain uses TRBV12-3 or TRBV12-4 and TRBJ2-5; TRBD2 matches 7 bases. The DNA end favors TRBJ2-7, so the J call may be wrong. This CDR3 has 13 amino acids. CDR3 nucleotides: TGTGCCAGCAGTCTAGCGGTCTTCTACGAGCAGTACTTC. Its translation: CASSLAVFYEQYF.

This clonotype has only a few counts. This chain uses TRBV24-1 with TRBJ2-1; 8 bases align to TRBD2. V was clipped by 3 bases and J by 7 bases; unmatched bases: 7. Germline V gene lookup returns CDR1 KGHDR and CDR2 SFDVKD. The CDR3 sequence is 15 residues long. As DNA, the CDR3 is TGTGCCACCAGTGATCCCGTGCGGGGGGTTAATGAGCAGTTCTTC. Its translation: CATSDPVRGVNEQFF.

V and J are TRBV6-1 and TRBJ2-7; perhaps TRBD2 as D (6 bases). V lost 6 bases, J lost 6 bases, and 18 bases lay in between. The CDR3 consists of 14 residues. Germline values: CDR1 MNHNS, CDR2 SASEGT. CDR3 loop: CASSPEGIATEQYF. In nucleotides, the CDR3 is TGTGCCAGCAGCCCGGAGGGGATTGCCACCGAGCAGTACTTC.

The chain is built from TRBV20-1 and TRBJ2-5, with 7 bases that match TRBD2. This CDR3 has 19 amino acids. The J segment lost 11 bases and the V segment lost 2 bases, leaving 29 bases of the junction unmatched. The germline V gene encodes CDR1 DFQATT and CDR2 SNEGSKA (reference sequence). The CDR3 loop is CSARSLTSRIPGSHNEQYF. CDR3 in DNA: TGCAGTGCTAGATCATTGACTAGCAGGATCCCCGGGTCACACAATGAGCAGTACTTC.

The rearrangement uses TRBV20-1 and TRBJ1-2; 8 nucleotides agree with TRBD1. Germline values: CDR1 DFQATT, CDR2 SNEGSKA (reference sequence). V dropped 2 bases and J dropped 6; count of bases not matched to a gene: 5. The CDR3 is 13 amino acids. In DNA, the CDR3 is TGCAGTGCTAGAAGGGCAGGGGGCAATGGCTACACCTTC. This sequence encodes CSARRAGGNGYTF.

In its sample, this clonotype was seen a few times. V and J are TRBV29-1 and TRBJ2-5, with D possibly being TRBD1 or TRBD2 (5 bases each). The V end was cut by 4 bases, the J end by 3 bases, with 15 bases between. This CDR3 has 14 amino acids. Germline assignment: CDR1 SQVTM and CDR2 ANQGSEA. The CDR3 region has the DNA TGCAGCGTTGGGGGACGGATTGTAAAAGAGACCCAGTACTTC. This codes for CSVGGRIVKETQYF.

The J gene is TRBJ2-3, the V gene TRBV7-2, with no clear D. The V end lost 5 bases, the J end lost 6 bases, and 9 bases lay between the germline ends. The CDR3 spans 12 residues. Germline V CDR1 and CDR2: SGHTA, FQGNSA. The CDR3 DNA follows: TGTGCCAGCAGCCCATCTCGGGATACGCAGTATTTT. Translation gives CASSPSRDTQYF.

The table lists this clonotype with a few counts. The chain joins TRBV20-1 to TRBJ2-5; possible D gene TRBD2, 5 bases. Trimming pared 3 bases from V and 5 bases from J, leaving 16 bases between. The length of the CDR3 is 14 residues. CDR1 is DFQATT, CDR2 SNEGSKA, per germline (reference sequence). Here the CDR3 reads CSASDYRHLETQYF. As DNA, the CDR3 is TGCAGTGCTAGTGACTACCGCCACTTGGAGACCCAGTACTTC.

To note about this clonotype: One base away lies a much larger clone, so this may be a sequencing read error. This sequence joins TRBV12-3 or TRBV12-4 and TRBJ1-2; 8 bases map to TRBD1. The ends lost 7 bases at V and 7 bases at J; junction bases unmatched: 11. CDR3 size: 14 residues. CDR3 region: CASTPTGDRSGYTF. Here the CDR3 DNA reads TGTGCCAGCACCCCGACAGGGGACCGCTCTGGCTACACCTTC.

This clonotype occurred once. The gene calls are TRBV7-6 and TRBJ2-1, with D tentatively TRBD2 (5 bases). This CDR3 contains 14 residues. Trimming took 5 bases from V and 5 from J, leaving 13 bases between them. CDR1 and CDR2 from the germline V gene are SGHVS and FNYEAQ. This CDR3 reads CASSHRGINNEQFF. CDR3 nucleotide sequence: TGTGCCAGCAGCCACCGGGGAATAAACAATGAGCAGTTCTTC. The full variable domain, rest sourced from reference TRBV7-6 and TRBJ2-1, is GAGVSQSPRYKVTKRGQDVALRCDPISGHVSLYWYRQALGQGPEFLTYFNYEAQQDKSGLPNDRFSAERPEGSISTLTIQRTEQRDSAMYRCASSHRGINNEQFFGPGTRLTVL.

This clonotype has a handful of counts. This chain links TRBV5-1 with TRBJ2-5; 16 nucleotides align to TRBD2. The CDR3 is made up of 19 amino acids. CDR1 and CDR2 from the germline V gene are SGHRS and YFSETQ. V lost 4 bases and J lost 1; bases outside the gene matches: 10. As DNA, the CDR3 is TGCGCCAGCAGCCATGGGACTAGCGGGGGGGCTTCCCTCCAAGAGACCCAGTACTTC. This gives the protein CASSHGTSGGASLQETQYF.

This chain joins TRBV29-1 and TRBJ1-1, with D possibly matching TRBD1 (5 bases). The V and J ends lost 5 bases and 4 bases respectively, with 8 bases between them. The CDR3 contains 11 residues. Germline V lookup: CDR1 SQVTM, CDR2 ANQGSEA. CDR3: CSVPGTTEAFF. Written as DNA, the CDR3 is TGCAGCGTTCCGGGGACCACTGAAGCTTTCTTT.

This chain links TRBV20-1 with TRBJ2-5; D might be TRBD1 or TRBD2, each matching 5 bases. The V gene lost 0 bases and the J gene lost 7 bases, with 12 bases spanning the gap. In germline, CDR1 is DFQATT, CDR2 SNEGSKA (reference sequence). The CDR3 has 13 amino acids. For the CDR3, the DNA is TGCAGTGCTAGAGAGGGACGGAGTAGGACCCAGTACTTC. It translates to CSAREGRSRTQYF.

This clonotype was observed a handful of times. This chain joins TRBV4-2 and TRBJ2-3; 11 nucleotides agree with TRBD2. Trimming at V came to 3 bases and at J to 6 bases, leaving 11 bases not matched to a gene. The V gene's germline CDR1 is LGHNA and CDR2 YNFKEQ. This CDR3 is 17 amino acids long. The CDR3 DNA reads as TGTGCCAGCAGCCAGGAACCGGGACTAGCGGAACTTGATACGCAGTATTTT. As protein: CASSQEPGLAELDTQYF.

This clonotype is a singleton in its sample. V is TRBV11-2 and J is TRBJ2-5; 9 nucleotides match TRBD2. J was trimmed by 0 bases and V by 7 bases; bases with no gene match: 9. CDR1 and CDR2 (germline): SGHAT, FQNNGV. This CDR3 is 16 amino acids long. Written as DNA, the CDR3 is TGTGCCAGCACTCGACCGAGACTAGCGGACCAAGAGACCCAGTACTTC. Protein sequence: CASTRPRLADQETQYF.

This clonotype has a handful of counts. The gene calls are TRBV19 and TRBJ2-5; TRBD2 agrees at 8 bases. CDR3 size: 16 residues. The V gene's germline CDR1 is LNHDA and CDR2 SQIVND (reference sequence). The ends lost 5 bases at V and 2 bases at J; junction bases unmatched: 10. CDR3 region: CASSLLAGGIQETQYF. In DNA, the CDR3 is TGTGCCAGTAGTCTCCTGGCGGGGGGTATTCAAGAGACCCAGTACTTC.

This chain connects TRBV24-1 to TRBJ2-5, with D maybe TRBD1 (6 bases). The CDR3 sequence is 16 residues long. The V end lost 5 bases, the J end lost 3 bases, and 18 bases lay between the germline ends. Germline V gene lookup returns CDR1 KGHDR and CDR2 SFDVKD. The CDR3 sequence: CATSVTTGDWKETQYF. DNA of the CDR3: TGTGCCACCAGTGTCACGACAGGTGATTGGAAAGAGACCCAGTACTTC.